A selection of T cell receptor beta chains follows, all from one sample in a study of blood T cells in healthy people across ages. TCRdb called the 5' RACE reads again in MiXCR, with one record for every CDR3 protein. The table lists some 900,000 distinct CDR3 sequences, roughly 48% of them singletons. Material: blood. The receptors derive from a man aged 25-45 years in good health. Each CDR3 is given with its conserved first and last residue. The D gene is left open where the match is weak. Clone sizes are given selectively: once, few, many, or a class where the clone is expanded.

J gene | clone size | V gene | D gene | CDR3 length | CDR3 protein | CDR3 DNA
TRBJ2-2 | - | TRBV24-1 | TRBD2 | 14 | CATTSGVATGELFF | TGTGCCACTACTAGCGGGGTCGCTACCGGGGAGCTGTTTTTT
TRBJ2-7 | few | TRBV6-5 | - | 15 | CASSYDAGVAYEQYF | TGTGCCAGCAGTTACGACGCAGGGGTTGCCTACGAGCAGTACTTC
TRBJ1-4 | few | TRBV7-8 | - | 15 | CASSSEQGFREKLFF | TGTGCCAGCAGCTCAGAACAGGGATTTCGTGAAAAACTGTTTTTT
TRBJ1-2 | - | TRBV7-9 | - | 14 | CASSFAADSTTYTF | TGTGCCAGCAGCTTCGCGGCGGACTCGACAACCTACACCTTC
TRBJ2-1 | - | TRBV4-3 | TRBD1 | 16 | CASSQDLGQNYNEQFF | TGCGCCAGCAGCCAAGATCTGGGACAGAATTACAATGAGCAGTTCTTC
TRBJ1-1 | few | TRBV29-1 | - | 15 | CSVKFSSQRMAEAFF | TGCAGCGTTAAGTTTTCGAGTCAGCGAATGGCTGAAGCTTTCTTT
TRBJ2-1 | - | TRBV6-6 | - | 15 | CAGSYKRGGYNEQFF | TGTGCCGGCAGTTACAAACGAGGGGGTTACAATGAGCAGTTCTTC
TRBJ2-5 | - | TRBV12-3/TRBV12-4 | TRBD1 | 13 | CASSRTGTNEQYF | TGTGCCAGCAGCCGGACAGGGACCAATGAGCAGTACTTC
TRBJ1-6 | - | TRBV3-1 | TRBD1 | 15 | CASSQGSGGHSPLHF | TGTGCCAGCAGCCAAGGGTCAGGGGGGCATTCACCCCTCCACTTT
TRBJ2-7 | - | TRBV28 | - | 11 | CASRGISEQYF | TGTGCCAGCCGTGGTATCTCCGAGCAGTACTTC
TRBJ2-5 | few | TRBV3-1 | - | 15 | CASSQERRGPETQYF | TGTGCCAGCAGCCAAGAGCGTCGAGGCCCGGAGACCCAGTACTTC
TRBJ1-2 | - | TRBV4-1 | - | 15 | CTSSHTGDVNYGYTF | TGCACCAGCAGCCACACCGGGGACGTAAACTATGGCTACACCTTC
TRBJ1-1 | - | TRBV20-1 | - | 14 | CSVRSGGAGTEAFF | TGCAGTGTTCGGAGCGGGGGCGCAGGGACTGAAGCTTTCTTT
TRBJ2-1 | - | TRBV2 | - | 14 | CASSGRTVDDEQFF | TGTGCCAGCAGCGGGAGGACAGTAGACGATGAGCAGTTCTTC
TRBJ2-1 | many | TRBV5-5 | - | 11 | CASSLSVEQFF | TGTGCCAGCAGCTTGAGTGTTGAGCAGTTCTTC
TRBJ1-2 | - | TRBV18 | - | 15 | CASAPPNSGSYGYTF | TGTGCCAGCGCACCACCGAACTCCGGGAGCTATGGCTACACCTTC
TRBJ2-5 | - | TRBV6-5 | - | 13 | CASSSWHGETQYF | TGTGCCAGCAGTTCGTGGCACGGGGAGACCCAGTACTTC
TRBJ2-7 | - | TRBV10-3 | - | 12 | CAISLGSLEQYF | TGTGCCATCAGCCTCGGATCACTTGAGCAGTACTTC
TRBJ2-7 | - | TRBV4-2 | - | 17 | CASSQDRGRGLGYEQYF | TGTGCCAGCAGCCAAGATCGGGGACGGGGGCTTGGGTACGAGCAGTACTTC
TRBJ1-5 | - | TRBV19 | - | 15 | CASSTTGFSNQPQHF | TGTGCCAGTAGCACGACAGGATTTAGCAATCAGCCCCAGCATTTT